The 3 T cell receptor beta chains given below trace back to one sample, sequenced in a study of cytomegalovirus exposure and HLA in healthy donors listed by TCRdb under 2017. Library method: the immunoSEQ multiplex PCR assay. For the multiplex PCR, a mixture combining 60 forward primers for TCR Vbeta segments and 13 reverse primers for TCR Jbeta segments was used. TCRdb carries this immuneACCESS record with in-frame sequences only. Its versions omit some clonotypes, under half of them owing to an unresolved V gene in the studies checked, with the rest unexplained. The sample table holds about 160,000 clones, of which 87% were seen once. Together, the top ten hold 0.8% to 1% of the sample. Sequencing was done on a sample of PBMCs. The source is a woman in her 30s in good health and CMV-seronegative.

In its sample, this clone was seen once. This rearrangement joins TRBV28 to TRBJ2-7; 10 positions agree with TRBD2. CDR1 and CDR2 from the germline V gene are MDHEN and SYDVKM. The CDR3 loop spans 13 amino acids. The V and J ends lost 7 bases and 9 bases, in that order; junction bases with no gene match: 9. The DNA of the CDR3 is TGTGCCAGCATCACTAGCGGGATTGGCGGGCAGTACTTC. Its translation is CASITSGIGGQYF.

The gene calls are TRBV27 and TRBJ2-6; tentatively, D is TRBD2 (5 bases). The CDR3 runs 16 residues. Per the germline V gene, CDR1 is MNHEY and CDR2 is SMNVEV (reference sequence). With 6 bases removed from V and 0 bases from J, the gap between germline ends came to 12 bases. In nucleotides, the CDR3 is TGTGCCAGCAGCCGCGGGCCGCTCTCTGGGGCCAACGTCCTGACTTTC. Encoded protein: CASSRGPLSGANVLTF. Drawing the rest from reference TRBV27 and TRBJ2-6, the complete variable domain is EAQVTQNPRYLITVTGKKLTVTCSQNMNHEYMSWYRQDPGLGLRQIYYSMNVEVTDKGDVPEGYKVSRKEKRNFPLILESPSPNQTSLYFCASSRGPLSGANVLTFGAGSRLTVL.

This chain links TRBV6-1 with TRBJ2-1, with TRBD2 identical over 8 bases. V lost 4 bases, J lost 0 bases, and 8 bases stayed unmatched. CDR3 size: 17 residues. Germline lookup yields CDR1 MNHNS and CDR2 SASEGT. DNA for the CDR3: TGTGCCAGCAGTGCCCACGGACTAGCCAGCTCCTACAATGAGCAGTTCTTC. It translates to CASSAHGLASSYNEQFF.